The present entry profiles one TCR beta chain with its context. There are a few counts of this clonotype. No antigen is known for it. Base qualities are not recorded, but no much larger clone differs from it by a single base. The germline V gene (reference sequence) specifies SEHNR as CDR1 and FQNEAQ as CDR2. The CDR3 holds 13 amino acids from the cysteine to the phenylalanine. CDR3 DNA is the only sequence kept; it has 39 bases, read in frame from the first base. Deletion took 3 bases off V and 4 bases off J, with a span of 9 bases between the germline ends. These data come from a study of T cells in Graves' hyperthyroidism and ophthalmopathy (dated by TCRdb to the late 2010s). About the investigation overall: Peripheral blood samples were taken at the time of initial diagnosis, prior to any treatment. The paper reports TCR Vbeta CDR3 sequencing of roughly 140 peripheral blood samples: around 41 ophthalmopathy, over 70 hyperthyroidism and approximately 17 progressor patients. The 85 to 100 discovery patients were randomly split 7:3 into training and test sets. Prospective prediction of ophthalmopathy was tested in an independent validation cohort of 18 to 20 hyperthyroidism patients and 17 patients who later progressed to ophthalmopathy. Following sampling, methimazole starting at 30 mg daily was given to hyperthyroidism patients, and high-dose intravenous methylprednisolone was given to ophthalmopathy patients. In about six Graves' hyperthyroidism patients, the study also compared T-cell repertoires from thyroid tissue with T-cell repertoires from blood. To identify TCR V-J signatures that set the groups apart, the researchers used a discovery cohort of about a hundred patients, made up of about 44 with Graves' ophthalmopathy and 57 with stable Graves' hyperthyroidism. General study outcomes and caveats: Most expanded thyroid clonotypes (frequency above 0.001) were also detected in blood, suggesting blood repertoires may reflect thyroid immune responses. In validation, the model predicted progression to ophthalmopathy with 65% to 71% sensitivity and 72% to 75% specificity, a median of 6.5 months before onset. No statistical method was used to fix the sample size in advance, and group allocation was not hidden from the investigators. In cross-validation, a model built on a 13 V-J signature told ophthalmopathy apart from stable hyperthyroidism with about 90% sensitivity and approximately 84% specificity, and in testing the same model reached 80%/75%.

Ophthalmopathy patients had moderately to severely active disease, with a Clinical Activity Score of 3 or more, a NOSPECS grade of 4 or more, and a disease duration of less than 3 months. Patients with uncontrolled infections, other autoimmune diseases, pregnancy or lactation were excluded. Clinical symptoms, serum thyroxine and TRAb, thyroid ultrasound, and orbital computed tomography formed the basis for the diagnoses. PBMCs were separated from approximately 9.9 ml of fresh peripheral blood using Ficoll-Paque density gradient centrifugation. Trizol reagent was used to extract total RNA, and RNA quality was then checked on an Agilent 2100 Bioanalyzer. The TCR beta CDR3 regions were amplified from RNA transcripts. The TCR CDR3 was subjected to a first round of RT-PCR using the HTBI primer set and the Qiagen OneStep RT-PCR kit. Libraries were constructed in a second round of multiplex PCR, after which size selection and purification were performed. The libraries were sequenced on an Illumina HiSeq2000 using paired-end 100 bp reads. Regarding the original processing steps: SOAPnuke was used to process the raw data, with reads discarded if the reads contained adapters or uncalled bases, had a mean Phred below 15, or lacked an exact constant-primer or identifier match. COPE v1.2.5 was used to merge the high-quality paired reads, and each unique nucleotide sequence was defined as a clonotype. MiTCR v1.1 was used to align the clonotypes against IMGT TRBV, TRBD and TRBJ reference segments. The analysis included only V-J combinations with a frequency above 0.0001, which together covered around 99% of the repertoires. The TCS score was defined as F50 (clonal expansion) divided by E x V (chaos), with BLOSUM62-based TCRdist calculated between CDR3 peptides within each V-J. Welch's t-statistics and random forest reduced just over 500 V-J features to some 14, which were used in a naive Bayes classifier (R e1071). The public reads were run again by TCRdb, first through fastp at Q25 and then through MiXCR, and only productive beta chains were kept. Rows are unified per CDR3 protein, each entry keeping the most common DNA and genes. The V and J calls, along with clone size, are taken from TCRdb and not from the paper's own processing. The table for this sample lists hundreds of thousands of distinct CDR3 sequences; approximately 16% of them were counted only once. Clones ranked in the top ten supply roughly a fifth of the sample.

The sequence came from an older woman with Graves' ophthalmopathy. Here the chain combines TRBV7-9 and TRBJ1-1; a weak D assignment points to TRBD1 (5 bases agree). Sequenced sample: blood. Here the CDR3 is given as CASSFLGGTEAFF. The bases are TGTGCCAGCAGCTTCTTGGGGGGCACTGAAGCTTTCTTT.